The 8 T cell receptor beta chains given below trace back to one sample, sequenced in a study of T-cell memory formation after mild COVID-19. TCRdb fed the 5' RACE reads into MiXCR, producing one record per CDR3 protein. Found here are fewer than 700,000 distinct CDR3 sequences, roughly 20% of them singletons; the top ten hold about 8.2%. Input material: PBMCs or a T cell subset sorted from them (not recorded which). All receptors come from an adult woman who had mild COVID-19 (a few samples of this study predate the infection). Cell type and time point are not known.

The chain joins TRBV5-1 to TRBJ1-1; TRBD1 is a possible D gene (6 bases). The CDR3 loop spans 15 amino acids. CDR1 and CDR2 from the germline V gene are SGHRS and YFSETQ. The V gene lost 0 bases and the J gene lost 5 bases, with 14 bases spanning the gap. CDR3: CASSLAQGQRTEAFF. The DNA of the CDR3 is TGCGCCAGCAGCTTGGCCCAGGGGCAGAGAACTGAAGCTTTCTTT.

V gene TRBV7-9 combines with J gene TRBJ2-1, with D unclear. The CDR3 has 9 amino acids. Germline CDR1 and CDR2: SEHNR and FQNEAQ (reference sequence). Trimming cost V 8 bases and J 10 bases, with 6 bases left between them. This CDR3 reads CASGIEQFF. The CDR3 DNA is TGTGCCAGCGGTATCGAGCAGTTCTTC.

This clonotype was counted a few times. This CDR3 is CAISERAELGTDTQYF. The CDR3, as DNA: TGTGCCATCAGTGAGCGAGCGGAACTCGGCACAGATACGCAGTATTTT. The J gene is TRBJ2-3, the V gene TRBV10-3, with a tentative D call TRBD2 (5 bases). This CDR3 region has 16 residues. Trimming pared 2 bases from V and 1 base from J, leaving 13 bases between. Germline assignment: CDR1 ENHRY and CDR2 SYGVKD.

This clonotype came up many times. Here the CDR3 reads CASSLRAPETQYF. CDR3 nucleotide sequence: TGTGCCAGCAGCTTAAGAGCCCCAGAGACCCAGTACTTC. The chain joins TRBV7-7 to TRBJ2-5, with D unclear. Trimming pared 2 bases from V and 4 bases from J, leaving 8 bases between. The CDR3 is 13 residues long. Germline V lookup: CDR1 SSHAT, CDR2 FNYEAQ (reference sequence).

In this sample, this clonotype turned up a few times. The V and J genes are TRBV20-1 and TRBJ1-4; perhaps TRBD1 as D (6 bases). Germline CDR1 reads DFQATT; CDR2 reads SNEGSKA (reference sequence). This CDR3 contains 14 residues. V shed 8 bases and J shed 7 bases, with 20 bases lying between them. CDR3 sequence: CSHQEQGRGEKLFF. The CDR3 DNA is TGCAGTCACCAGGAACAGGGTCGGGGTGAAAAACTGTTTTTT.

A few counts support this clonotype. The rearrangement joins TRBV3-1 to TRBJ1-3; D is ambiguous. Trimming cost V 3 bases and J 2 bases, with 11 bases left between them. This CDR3 has 15 amino acids. CDR1 is LGHDT and CDR2 is YNNKEL in the germline V gene (reference sequence). The CDR3 nucleotides are TGTGCCAGCAGCCAGGCCTCCGGGACTGGAAACACCATATATTTT. It is translated as CASSQASGTGNTIYF.

This clonotype was counted a few times. The V call is TRBV3-1, the J call TRBJ2-7, with 7 bases identical to TRBD1. This CDR3 is built from 15 residues. Germline V gives CDR1 LGHDT, CDR2 YNNKEL (reference sequence). Unmatched junction bases numbered 7, after V lost 4 bases and J lost 1 base. The CDR3 coding sequence is TGTGCCAGCAGCCTACTCACAGGGGAATCCTACGAGCAGTACTTC. Protein: CASSLLTGESYEQYF.

This clonotype was picked up one time. Mismatch with germline at one junction end may stem from a read error. The chain joins TRBV7-9 to TRBJ1-2; maybe TRBD1 (5 bases). The CDR3 totals 13 residues. The germline gives CDR1 SEHNR, CDR2 FQNEAQ (reference sequence). Here the CDR3 DNA reads TGTGCCAGCAGCTTAGCGGGGGGGTCTGGCTACGCCTTC. It translates to CASSLAGGSGYAF.